This is a list of T cell receptor beta chains from one sample in a study of CD4 T cell repertoires in COVID-19. Generated by immunoSEQ multiplex PCR, the TCRdb table keeps only in-frame clones and is missing some. The sample comprises about 550 clones, 22% of which are singletons, and roughly 15% rests with the top ten. The antigens of these receptors remain unknown. The sample consisted of circulating follicular helper CD4+ T cells, cultured in vitro, taken after recovery from COVID-19. The source of these receptors is a human donor who had COVID-19. CDR3s include the opening cysteine and the closing phenylalanine or tryptophan. D genes are given only for firm matches. The size field is filled for only some rows; it gives once, few, many or a size class.

j_gene	d_gene	abundance	v_gene	CDR3aa	CDR3nt
TRBJ1-1	TRBD1	large	TRBV3-1/TRBV3-2	CASSPSQGGISTEAFF	TGTGCCAGCAGCCCTTCACAGGGGGGCATCAGCACTGAAGCTTTCTTT
TRBJ2-6	.	.	TRBV11-2	CASSLGGGPGANVLTF	TGTGCCAGCAGCTTAGGGGGGGGGCCAGGGGCCAACGTCCTGACTTTC
TRBJ1-2	.	medium-sized	TRBV2	CASTGEWITYGYTF	TGTGCCAGCACCGGGGAATGGATAACCTATGGCTACACCTTC
TRBJ1-1	.	.	TRBV12-3/TRBV12-4	CASSSRADSEAFF	TGTGCCAGCAGTTCCCGGGCGGACAGCGAAGCTTTCTTT
TRBJ2-1	.	.	TRBV12-3/TRBV12-4	CASSFDVVGGQFF	TGTGCCAGCAGTTTTGACGTTGTAGGGGGACAGTTCTTC
TRBJ1-2	TRBD1	medium-sized	TRBV30	CAWKPGQGLYGYTF	TGTGCCTGGAAGCCGGGACAGGGGCTCTATGGCTACACCTTC
TRBJ2-1	TRBD2	medium-sized	TRBV2	CASRVGLAVDNEQFF	TGTGCCAGCAGGGTGGGACTAGCGGTGGACAATGAGCAGTTCTTC
TRBJ1-1	TRBD1	few	TRBV6-2/TRBV6-3	CASSYTGTATNTEAFF	TGTGCCAGCAGTTACACTGGGACAGCGACGAACACTGAAGCTTTCTTT
TRBJ2-6	TRBD1	large	TRBV12-5	CASGLGTGGFSGANVLTF	TGTGCTAGTGGTTTGGGGACAGGGGGTTTCTCTGGGGCCAACGTCCTGACTTTC
TRBJ2-2	.	.	TRBV25-1	CASSELTPGELFF	TGTGCCAGCAGTGAGTTGACACCAGGGGAGCTGTTTTTT
TRBJ2-2	TRBD1	large	TRBV5-1	CASSGTTGAGELFF	TGCGCCAGCAGCGGCACTACAGGGGCCGGGGAGCTGTTTTTT
TRBJ1-3	.	few	TRBV27	CASALRTGNTIYF	TGTGCCAGCGCGCTACGGACTGGAAACACCATATATTTT
TRBJ2-2	.	once	TRBV19	CASAKGFLASNTGELFF	TGTGCCAGTGCTAAGGGGTTTCTCGCTTCGAACACCGGGGAGCTGTTTTTT
TRBJ2-4	.	.	TRBV19	CASSNTGGAKNIQYF	TGTGCCAGTAGTAATACCGGCGGGGCCAAAAACATTCAGTACTTC
TRBJ1-4	TRBD1	medium-sized	TRBV30	CAWSIRGLWEKLFF	TGTGCCTGGAGTATCAGGGGGCTGTGGGAAAAACTGTTTTTT
TRBJ2-1	.	large	TRBV11-3	CASSLLFDEQFF	TGTGCCAGCAGCTTATTGTTTGATGAGCAGTTCTTC
TRBJ1-5	.	large	TRBV4-3	CASSQELQGQGQPQHF	TGCGCCAGCAGCCAAGAGCTGCAGGGGCAGGGACAGCCCCAGCATTTT
TRBJ2-1	TRBD2	.	TRBV27	CASSLAGVSYNEQFF	TGTGCCAGCAGCCTAGCGGGAGTAAGCTACAATGAGCAGTTCTTC
TRBJ2-7	.	medium-sized	TRBV27	CASTSSFGAYEQYF	TGTGCCAGCACATCCTCGTTCGGAGCCTACGAGCAGTACTTC
TRBJ2-3	.	.	TRBV7-9	CASSPRTDTQYF	TGTGCCAGCAGCCCCCGCACAGATACGCAGTATTTT
TRBJ1-5	.	medium-sized	TRBV19	CASRPSQDNQPQHF	TGTGCCAGTAGACCTTCACAGGATAATCAGCCCCAGCATTTT
TRBJ1-2	TRBD1	.	TRBV24-1	CATSEWTGGDYGYTF	TGTGCCACCAGTGAATGGACAGGGGGCGACTACGGCTACACCTTC
TRBJ2-5	.	.	TRBV10-3	CAISPQLGGQETQYF	TGTGCCATCAGTCCACAGCTTGGGGGCCAAGAGACCCAGTACTTC
TRBJ2-3	.	medium-sized	TRBV11-2	CASSPLRSTDTQYF	TGTGCCAGCAGCCCCCTGCGGAGCACAGATACGCAGTATTTT
TRBJ1-2	.	few	TRBV29-1	CSVGTPTGYTF	TGCAGCGTGGGGACCCCTACGGGCTACACCTTC
TRBJ2-3	.	.	TRBV24-1	CATSDLPQAGSGPDTQYF	TGTGCCACCAGTGATCTCCCTCAGGCAGGGTCGGGACCAGATACGCAGTATTTT
TRBJ2-3	.	.	TRBV3-1/TRBV3-2	CASSQAASTDTQYF	TGTGCCAGCAGCCAAGCGGCCAGCACAGATACGCAGTATTTT
TRBJ2-2	.	large	TRBV9	CASSPRTDGELFF	TGTGCCAGCAGCCCTCGGACCGACGGGGAGCTGTTTTTT
TRBJ2-6	.	large	TRBV10-3	CAISAGNGANVLTF	TGTGCCATCAGTGCAGGGAATGGGGCCAACGTCCTGACTTTC
TRBJ1-2	.	medium-sized	TRBV18	CASSPDPTAPTGYTF	TGTGCCAGCTCACCCGATCCGACGGCGCCTACAGGCTACACCTTC
TRBJ2-1	TRBD1	few	TRBV12-5	CASGLDGTVNEQFF	TGTGCTAGTGGTTTGGACGGGACAGTTAATGAGCAGTTCTTC
TRBJ2-5	.	.	TRBV7-9	CASSQETQYF	TGTGCCAGCAGCCAAGAGACCCAGTACTTC
TRBJ1-1	.	few	TRBV9	CASSTGPYRNTEAFF	TGTGCCAGCAGCACCGGACCCTACCGGAACACTGAAGCTTTCTTT
TRBJ1-6	.	medium-sized	TRBV7-2	CASSLGQPYNSPLHF	TGTGCCAGCAGCTTAGGGCAGCCTTATAATTCACCCCTCCACTTT
TRBJ2-2	.	.	TRBV7-2	CASSSSRVVNTGELFF	TGTGCCAGCAGCTCCTCACGGGTCGTGAACACCGGGGAGCTGTTTTTT
TRBJ2-6	.	medium-sized	TRBV2	CASSGSRQGANVLTF	TGTGCCAGCAGCGGTTCGAGGCAGGGGGCCAACGTCCTGACTTTC
TRBJ2-1	.	.	TRBV7-3	CASSPGQLNEQFF	TGTGCCAGCAGCCCCGGACAGCTTAATGAGCAGTTCTTC
TRBJ1-2	.	few	TRBV7-9	CASSGYRADSYGYTF	TGTGCCAGCAGCGGATACAGGGCGGATAGCTATGGCTACACCTTC
TRBJ1-2	.	medium-sized	TRBV28	CASSFQRGKGNYGYTF	TGTGCCAGCAGTTTCCAGCGGGGAAAGGGGAACTATGGCTACACCTTC
TRBJ1-3	.	large	TRBV19	CASSRFRDFLQDSGNTIYF	TGTGCCAGTAGTAGATTCCGGGACTTTCTCCAGGACTCTGGAAACACCATATATTTT
TRBJ2-1	.	large	TRBV7-2	CASMPGGRGSYNEQFF	TGTGCCAGCATGCCAGGGGGGCGGGGATCCTACAATGAGCAGTTCTTC
TRBJ1-5	.	.	TRBV12-3/TRBV12-4	CASSLKGTQPQHF	TGTGCCAGCAGTTTAAAGGGGACCCAGCCCCAGCATTTT
TRBJ1-1	.	large	TRBV1	CTSSQEPVEGVGEAFF	TGCACCAGCAGCCAAGAACCCGTGGAAGGGGTTGGTGAAGCTTTCTTT
TRBJ2-1	TRBD2	medium-sized	TRBV27	CASSPSSGRGYNEQFF	TGTGCCAGCAGTCCATCAAGCGGGAGGGGCTACAATGAGCAGTTCTTC
TRBJ1-1	.	medium-sized	TRBV7-2	CASSLERGHEAFF	TGTGCCAGCAGCTTAGAAAGGGGTCATGAAGCTTTCTTT